This is a list of T cell receptor beta chains from one sample in a study of blood T cells in healthy people across ages. TCRdb reanalysed the 5' RACE reads using MiXCR and keeps one entry per CDR3 protein. The profile shows about 1.6 million distinct CDR3 sequences, roughly 32% of them singletons. The sample comprised blood. The source is a woman in her twenties or thirties in good health. Both conserved end residues are part of each CDR3. D genes are given only for firm matches. Clone size appears in some rows only: once, few, many, or a class for an expanded clone.

size | J | V | D | CDR3 | DNA
. | TRBJ2-5 | TRBV9 | TRBD1 | CASSVSPGQTYQETQYF | TGTGCCAGCAGCGTTTCTCCGGGACAGACGTACCAAGAGACCCAGTACTTC
few | TRBJ2-3 | TRBV9 | TRBD1 | CASSSRQGPNTDTLYF | TGTGCCAGCAGCTCCCGACAGGGGCCAAACACAGATACGCTGTATTTT
. | TRBJ2-2 | TRBV9 | . | CASSVEGGNTGELFF | TGTGCCAGCAGCGTCGAGGGAGGGAACACCGGGGAGCTGTTTTTT
. | TRBJ2-1 | TRBV6-2/TRBV6-3 | TRBD2 | CASSYLGLGNNEQFF | TGTGCCAGCAGTTACTTAGGACTAGGCAACAATGAGCAGTTCTTC
. | TRBJ2-7 | TRBV24-1 | . | CASHTGEGEQYF | TGTGCCTCACATACGGGAGAAGGCGAGCAGTACTTC
many | TRBJ2-1 | TRBV6-2/TRBV6-3 | . | CASAPDPFNEQFF | TGTGCCAGCGCCCCGGACCCCTTTAATGAGCAGTTCTTC
few | TRBJ2-7 | TRBV27 | . | CASAPRSEAYEQYF | TGTGCCAGCGCCCCCCGATCGGAGGCTTACGAGCAGTACTTC
many | TRBJ2-5 | TRBV7-7 | TRBD1 | CASSLQTGGWETQYF | TGTGCCAGCAGCTTACAGACAGGGGGCTGGGAGACCCAGTACTTC
many | TRBJ1-2 | TRBV7-8 | TRBD1 | CASRPGQGVYGYTF | TGTGCCAGCAGGCCAGGACAGGGAGTCTATGGCTACACCTTC
few | TRBJ2-1 | TRBV28 | TRBD2 | CASSLYSGDSYNEQFF | TGTGCCAGCAGTTTATATAGCGGGGATTCCTACAATGAGCAGTTCTTC
. | TRBJ2-3 | TRBV2 | TRBD2 | CASRILARDITDTQYF | TGTGCCAGCCGAATACTAGCGAGAGACATCACAGATACGCAGTATTTT
few | TRBJ2-5 | TRBV9 | TRBD1 | CASSVEQGAGETQYF | TGTGCCAGCAGCGTAGAACAGGGGGCCGGGGAGACCCAGTACTTC
few | TRBJ1-6 | TRBV4-2 | . | CASSQEDYSPLHF | TGTGCCAGCAGCCAAGAGGACTATTCACCCCTCCACTTT
few | TRBJ2-5 | TRBV20-1 | TRBD2 | CSGTGGGETQYF | TGCAGTGGTACGGGAGGGGGAGAGACCCAGTACTTC
few | TRBJ2-5 | TRBV27 | TRBD2 | CASSSGTSVTRYF | TGTGCCAGCAGTTCTGGGACTAGCGTTACGAGGTACTTC
. | TRBJ2-7 | TRBV9 | . | CASSAGTIPYEQYF | TGTGCCAGCAGCGCCGGGACCATTCCCTACGAGCAGTACTTC
. | TRBJ2-5 | TRBV7-2 | . | CVSSLAGRETQYF | TGTGTCAGCAGCTTGGCGGGGAGAGAGACCCAGTACTTC
. | TRBJ2-7 | TRBV6-5 | TRBD2 | CATAGTGGVYEQYF | TGTGCCACCGCGGGAACGGGGGGTGTCTACGAGCAGTACTTC
few | TRBJ2-7 | TRBV30 | TRBD2 | CAWRVSGGHEQYF | TGTGCCTGGAGGGTTAGCGGGGGACACGAGCAGTACTTC
few | TRBJ1-2 | TRBV21-1 | . | CASSIHRGSCGYGYTF | TGTGCCAGCAGCATACACAGGGGTTCCTGTGGCTATGGCTACACCTTC
. | TRBJ2-1 | TRBV10-1 | . | CASSEVGLSYNEQFF | TGCGCCAGCAGTGAAGTGGGGCTATCCTACAATGAGCAGTTCTTC
. | TRBJ2-7 | TRBV28 | TRBD2 | CASSSGGLAYERYF | TGTGCCAGCAGTTCAGGGGGACTAGCCTACGAGCGGTACTTC
. | TRBJ1-5 | TRBV6-8 | . | CASSYHDSIQPQHF | TGTGCCAGCAGTTACCACGACAGTATTCAGCCCCAGCATTTT
. | TRBJ2-3 | TRBV2 | . | CASSEARGPSTDTQYF | TGTGCCAGCAGTGAAGCGAGAGGACCAAGCACAGATACGCAGTATTTT
. | TRBJ1-1 | TRBV9 | . | CASSVAGTRRGDTEAFF | TGTGCCAGCAGCGTAGCGGGGACCCGAAGGGGAGACACTGAAGCTTTCTTT
. | TRBJ2-7 | TRBV30 | . | CAWSVGQYEQYF | TGTGCCTGGAGTGTGGGCCAGTACGAGCAGTACTTC
few | TRBJ2-3 | TRBV10-3 | TRBD2 | CAISDWLAGAGSTDTQYF | TGTGCCATCAGTGACTGGCTAGCGGGAGCCGGAAGCACAGATACGCAGTATTTT
. | TRBJ1-2 | TRBV3-1 | TRBD1 | CACSQVPGGWYGYTF | TGTGCCTGCAGCCAAGTGCCAGGGGGCTGGTACGGCTACACCTTC
many | TRBJ1-5 | TRBV29-1 | TRBD1 | CSVGDRGGQPQHF | TGCAGCGTTGGTGACAGGGGTGGACAGCCCCAGCATTTT
few | TRBJ1-2 | TRBV5-1 | . | CASSAFDRELGGYTF | TGCGCCAGCAGCGCCTTTGACCGGGAATTGGGTGGCTACACCTTC
. | TRBJ2-7 | TRBV20-1 | . | CSARAPAGSYEQYF | TGCAGTGCTAGGGCCCCCGCAGGCTCCTACGAGCAGTACTTC
. | TRBJ2-5 | TRBV9 | . | CASSLSSYGRRETQYF | TGTGCCAGCAGCCTAAGTAGTTACGGACGCCGAGAGACCCAGTACTTC
few | TRBJ2-5 | TRBV7-9 | TRBD2 | CASSRSGTSVQETQYF | TGTGCCAGCAGCAGATCCGGGACTAGCGTCCAAGAGACCCAGTACTTC
few | TRBJ2-1 | TRBV5-1 | TRBD2 | CASSFLGGGSYNEQFF | TGCGCCAGCAGCTTTCTTGGGGGGGGCTCCTACAATGAGCAGTTCTTC
. | TRBJ1-1 | TRBV28 | TRBD1 | CASRPGGQGAIEAFF | TGTGCCAGCAGGCCCGGGGGACAGGGGGCTATTGAAGCTTTCTTT
many | TRBJ2-5 | TRBV7-2 | . | CASSLAPAQETQYF | TGTGCCAGCAGCTTAGCCCCAGCCCAGGAGACCCAGTACTTC
. | TRBJ2-7 | TRBV5-1 | TRBD2 | CASSRASGGIDSYEQYF | TGCGCCAGCAGCCGGGCTAGCGGGGGGATAGATTCCTACGAGCAGTACTTC
few | TRBJ1-1 | TRBV29-1 | . | CSVVRPMNTEAFF | TGCAGCGTTGTGCGGCCCATGAACACTGAAGCTTTCTTT
few | TRBJ2-3 | TRBV7-9 | TRBD2 | CASITSGGRTDTQYF | TGTGCCAGTATCACGAGCGGGGGTAGGACAGATACGCAGTATTTT
. | TRBJ2-7 | TRBV5-6 | TRBD2 | CASSLLAFATYEQYF | TGTGCCAGCAGCTTACTAGCGTTCGCGACCTACGAGCAGTACTTC
few | TRBJ1-1 | TRBV4-1 | . | CASSRTVGEWGEAFF | TGCGCCAGCAGCCGGACTGTGGGGGAATGGGGTGAAGCTTTCTTT
. | TRBJ2-1 | TRBV3-1 | . | CAARSGGFGKQFF | TGTGCCGCCCGCTCCGGAGGGTTTGGGAAGCAGTTCTTC
few | TRBJ1-6 | TRBV20-1 | TRBD1 | CSASQGYNSPLHF | TGCAGTGCTTCACAGGGGTATAATTCACCCCTCCACTTT
. | TRBJ2-3 | TRBV10-3 | . | CAISTTSSPADTQYF | TGTGCCATCAGTACCACTAGCAGTCCGGCAGATACGCAGTATTTT
. | TRBJ2-7 | TRBV20-1 | . | CSAKSAAGPLYEQYF | TGCAGTGCAAAAAGTGCAGCGGGCCCGCTCTACGAGCAGTACTTC
. | TRBJ1-5 | TRBV6-2/TRBV6-3 | . | CASSLGTRSNQPQHF | TGTGCCAGCAGCCTCGGGACTCGGAGCAATCAGCCCCAGCATTTT
. | TRBJ1-2 | TRBV27 | . | CASSLGRGWDGYTF | TGTGCCAGCAGTTTGGGGAGGGGATGGGATGGCTACACCTTC
once | TRBJ1-2 | TRBV3-1 | . | CASSEGLRGVSYTF | TGTGCCAGCAGCGAGGGTCTACGGGGTGTTAGCTACACCTTC
. | TRBJ2-1 | TRBV20-1 | . | CSARDRAETHNEQFF | TGCAGTGCTAGAGATAGAGCCGAGACCCACAATGAGCAGTTCTTC
few | TRBJ1-4 | TRBV4-2 | . | CASSQAGHTTIITNEKLFF | TGTGCCAGCAGCCAAGCAGGGCACACAACAATAATAACTAATGAAAAACTGTTTTTT
few | TRBJ2-3 | TRBV9 | TRBD2 | CASSGNSGPSTDTQYF | TGTGCCAGCAGCGGGAATAGCGGGCCTAGCACAGATACGCAGTATTTT
. | TRBJ1-4 | TRBV7-9 | . | CASSVEPGPNEKLFF | TGTGCCAGCAGCGTAGAACCGGGACCTAATGAAAAACTGTTTTTT
. | TRBJ2-5 | TRBV20-1 | TRBD2 | CSASGAPSGGLPLETQYF | TGCAGTGCTAGTGGGGCTCCTAGCGGGGGACTACCCCTAGAGACCCAGTACTTC
once | TRBJ1-5 | TRBV27 | . | CASSFGLPSNQPQHF | TGTGCCAGCAGTTTTGGGCTTCCGAGCAATCAGCCCCAGCATTTT
. | TRBJ2-1 | TRBV7-8 | . | CASKKEGINVQFF | TGTGCCAGTAAAAAGGAGGGCATCAATGTGCAGTTCTTC